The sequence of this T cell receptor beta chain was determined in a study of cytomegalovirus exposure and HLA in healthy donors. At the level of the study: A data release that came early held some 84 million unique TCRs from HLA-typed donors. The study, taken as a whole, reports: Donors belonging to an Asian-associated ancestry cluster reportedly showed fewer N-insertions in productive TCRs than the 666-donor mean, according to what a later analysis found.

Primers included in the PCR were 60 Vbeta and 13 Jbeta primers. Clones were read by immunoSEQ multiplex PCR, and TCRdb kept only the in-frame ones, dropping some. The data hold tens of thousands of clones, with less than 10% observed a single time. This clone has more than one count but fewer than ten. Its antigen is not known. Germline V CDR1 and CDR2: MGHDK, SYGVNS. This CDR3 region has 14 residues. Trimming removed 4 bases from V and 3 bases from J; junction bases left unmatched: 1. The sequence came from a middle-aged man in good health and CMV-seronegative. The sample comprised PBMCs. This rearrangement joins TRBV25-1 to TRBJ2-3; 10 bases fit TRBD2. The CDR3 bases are TGTGCCAGCAGTGCTAGCGGGAGAACAGATACGCAGTATTTT. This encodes CASSASGRTDTQYF.